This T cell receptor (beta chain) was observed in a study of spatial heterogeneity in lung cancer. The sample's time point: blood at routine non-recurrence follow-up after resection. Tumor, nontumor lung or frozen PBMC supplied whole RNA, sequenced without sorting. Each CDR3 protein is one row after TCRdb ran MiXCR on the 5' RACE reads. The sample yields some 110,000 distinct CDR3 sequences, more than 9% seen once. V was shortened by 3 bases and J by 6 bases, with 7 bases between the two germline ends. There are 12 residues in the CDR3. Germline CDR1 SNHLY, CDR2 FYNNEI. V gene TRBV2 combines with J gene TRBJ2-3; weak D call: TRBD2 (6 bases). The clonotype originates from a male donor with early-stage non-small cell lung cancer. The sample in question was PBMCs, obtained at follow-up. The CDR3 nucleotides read TGTGCCAGCAGTGAGGGGGGTGATACGCAGTATTTT. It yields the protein CASSEGGDTQYF.